A single sample gave rise to the 17 T cell receptor beta chains below, sequenced in a study of CD8 T cells in Susac syndrome. A quantity of roughly 0.5 to 1 ug RNA underwent reverse transcription using random hexamers. MiXCR, applied by TCRdb to the immunoSEQ multiplex PCR reads, yields one record per CDR3 protein. The sample has about 210,000 distinct CDR3 sequences, more than 85% seen once; the top ten hold 0.082%. The sequenced sample was CD4+ T cells from PBMCs. These receptors all stem from a human donor with multiple sclerosis.

The chain links TRBV30 to TRBJ2-3, with D maybe TRBD1 (5 bases). The CDR3 covers 15 residues. Trimming took off 2 bases at V and 2 bases at J, with 14 bases between the two ends. CDR1 and CDR2 from the germline V gene are GTSNPN and SVGIG (reference sequence). CDR3 amino acids: CAWSMGQADTDTQYF. The CDR3 DNA sequence: TGTGCCTGGAGTATGGGGCAGGCGGACACAGATACGCAGTATTTT.

The genes are TRBV30 and TRBJ2-5; D possibly uses TRBD1 or TRBD2 (6 bases each). V was pared by 4 bases and J by 1 base, with 10 bases between. The CDR3 is made up of 13 amino acids. CDR1 and CDR2 from the germline V gene are GTSNPN and SVGIG (reference sequence). The CDR3 loop reads CAWTRGPQETQYF. DNA of the CDR3: TGTGCCTGGACTCGGGGGCCCCAAGAGACCCAGTACTTC.

The rearrangement joins TRBV3-1 to TRBJ2-2; 8 bases map to TRBD1. Germline CDR1 and CDR2: LGHDT and YNNKEL (reference sequence). J lost 0 bases, V lost 1 base, and 10 bases had no gene match. The CDR3 totals 19 residues. CDR3 sequence reads: CASSQVRRVGQANTGELFF. In DNA form, the CDR3 reads TGTGCCAGCAGCCAAGTCCGCCGCGTGGGACAGGCGAACACCGGGGAGCTGTTTTTT.

CDR3 region: CAWIRDRGLYGYTF. The CDR3, as DNA: TGTGCCTGGATCCGGGACAGGGGGCTCTATGGCTACACCTTC. The genes are TRBV30 and TRBJ1-2, with 12 bases aligning to TRBD1. CDR3 size: 14 residues. CDR1 is GTSNPN and CDR2 is SVGIG in the germline V gene (reference sequence). V dropped 4 bases and J dropped 4; count of bases not matched to a gene: 4.

The chain uses TRBV4-2 and TRBJ1-2; the match to TRBD1 covers 8 bases. V lost 4 bases to trimming and J lost 5 bases; unmatched junction nucleotides: 6. Germline CDR1 reads LGHNA; CDR2 reads YNFKEQ. The CDR3 loop spans 14 amino acids. The CDR3 loop reads CASSPPGQDYGYTF. As DNA, the CDR3 is TGTGCCAGCAGCCCACCGGGACAGGATTATGGCTACACCTTC.

The CDR3 here is CSVAVTGTDTQYF. The CDR3 DNA follows: TGCAGCGTTGCCGTCACGGGTACAGATACGCAGTATTTT. J is TRBJ2-3 and V is TRBV29-1; D is undetermined. CDR3 length: 13 residues. Germline values: CDR1 SQVTM, CDR2 ANQGSEA. Trimming took 4 bases from V and 3 from J, leaving 11 bases between them.

The DNA of the CDR3 is TGTGCCAGCAGCCTACGTCGCGGGGATCCCTACGAGCAGTACTTC. This sequence encodes CASSLRRGDPYEQYF. The J gene is TRBJ2-7, the V gene TRBV7-2, with a weak D call TRBD2 (6 bases). The CDR3 runs to 15 residues. Germline V lookup: CDR1 SGHTA, CDR2 FQGNSA. V was clipped by 5 bases and J by 2 bases, with 16 bases between them.

The chain couples TRBV27 to TRBJ1-5, with D possibly TRBD1 on 6 matching bases. Germline V CDR1 and CDR2: MNHEY, SMNVEV (reference sequence). Trimming stripped 8 bases from V and 7 bases from J, with 18 bases between. The CDR3 consists of 14 residues. The CDR3 loop is CASASRQGNQPQHF. CDR3 DNA: TGTGCCAGCGCGTCCCGGCAGGGGAACCAGCCCCAGCATTTT.

The DNA of the CDR3 is TGCGCCAGCAGCCCTCGGGGCGGGGCGGGTAGTGAGCAGTTCTTC. Protein: CASSPRGGAGSEQFF. The V gene is TRBV4-1, the J gene TRBJ2-1; tentatively, D is TRBD2 (6 bases). The V end was cut by 4 bases, the J end by 9 bases, with 19 bases between. The V gene's germline CDR1 is MGHRA and CDR2 YSYEKL. This CDR3 spans 15 amino acids.

V is TRBV10-3 and J is TRBJ1-2; D is uncertain. Trimming stripped 6 bases from V and 4 bases from J, with 15 bases between. Germline values: CDR1 ENHRY, CDR2 SYGVKD. The CDR3 extends over 14 amino acids. Here the CDR3 DNA reads TGTGCCATCAGCCCCGAGGAGGGAGCCTATGGCTACACCTTC. As protein: CAISPEEGAYGYTF.

V usage is TRBV2 and J usage is TRBJ2-7, with a weak D call TRBD2 (5 bases). Trimming cost V 9 bases and J 5 bases, with 14 bases left between them. From germline, CDR1 is SNHLY and CDR2 FYNNEI. The CDR3 spans 12 residues. CDR3 residues: CASSRAPNEQYF. Here the CDR3 DNA reads TGTGCCAGTTCGAGGGCGCCGAACGAGCAGTACTTC.

The chain recombines TRBV9 with TRBJ2-1, with D perhaps matching TRBD1 or TRBD2 (5 bases each). This CDR3 is built from 15 residues. The germline V gene has CDR1 SGDLS and CDR2 YYNGEE. V was trimmed by 0 bases and J by 4 bases, leaving 11 bases between them. The CDR3 region has the DNA TGTGCCAGCAGCGTAGCTGAGGGGAGATACAATGAGCAGTTCTTC. Translating gives CASSVAEGRYNEQFF.

V is TRBV3-1 and J is TRBJ1-2; maybe TRBD1 (6 bases). CDR3 length equals 16 residues. V was trimmed by 4 bases and J by 3 bases, leaving 18 bases between them. Per germline, CDR1 LGHDT and CDR2 YNNKEL (reference sequence). The chain's CDR3 is CASSLPVVTGDYGYTF. The CDR3 region has the DNA TGTGCCAGCAGCCTGCCGGTAGTGACAGGCGACTATGGCTACACCTTC.

The chain uses TRBV6-1 and TRBJ2-7; no clear D. The V end lost 1 base, the J end lost 0 bases, and 10 bases lay between the germline ends. The CDR3 runs to 15 residues. CDR1 is MNHNS, CDR2 SASEGT, per germline. The DNA of the CDR3 is TGTGCCAGCAGTGAAGTTGGCAGGAGCTCCTACGAGCAGTACTTC. The encoded protein is CASSEVGRSSYEQYF.

This clonotype was seen a handful of times. The V and J genes are TRBV12-3 or TRBV12-4 and TRBJ2-1; the match to TRBD2 covers 13 bases. After removal of 6 bases from V and 7 bases from J, the junction contained 3 bases not matched to a gene. The CDR3 totals 14 residues. The CDR3 bases are TGTGCCAGCAGGCGGACTAGCGGGGGTAATGAGCAGTTCTTC. Amino acid sequence: CASRRTSGGNEQFF.

The rearrangement links TRBV29-1 to TRBJ2-6; D remains ambiguous. V was cut by 6 bases and J by 2 bases, with 8 bases left in between. The CDR3 runs to 13 residues. Germline V CDR1 and CDR2: SQVTM, ANQGSEA. CDR3 protein: CSVLVTGANVLTF. The CDR3 DNA is TGCAGCGTCTTAGTCACTGGGGCCAACGTCCTGACTTTC. The full variable domain, rest sourced from reference TRBV29-1 and TRBJ2-6, is SAVISQKPSRDICQRGTSLTIQCQVDSQVTMMFWYRQQPGQSLTLIATANQGSEATYESGFVIDKFPISRPNLTFSTLTVSNMSPEDSSIYLCSVLVTGANVLTFGAGSRLTVL.

This chain connects TRBV20-1 to TRBJ2-3; unclear D gene. The ends were cut back, 3 bases at V and 0 bases at J, with 10 bases in the middle. Germline V gives CDR1 DFQATT, CDR2 SNEGSKA (reference sequence). The CDR3 is 14 residues long. The DNA of the CDR3 is TGCAGTGCTAGCCCCGTAGCCAGCACAGATACGCAGTATTTT. This sequence encodes CSASPVASTDTQYF.